This T cell receptor (beta chain) was recorded in a study of blood T cell repertoires in COVID-19. Study-wide context: COVID-19 samples collected from the United States, Italy and Spain covered acute and convalescent phases.

The V gene end was trimmed by 0 bases and the J gene end by 5 bases; junction bases not matched to a gene: 12. Germline values: CDR1 SGDLS, CDR2 YYNGEE. The CDR3 is made up of 17 amino acids. Profiling relied on immunoSEQ multiplex PCR, and the TCRdb table lists in-frame clones only, not all of them. The table records 35,000 to 45,000 clones, around 91% of them present only once. The material sequenced was peripheral blood. The chain couples TRBV9 to TRBJ2-3, with 7 bases that match TRBD2. The TCR sequence derives from a man between 45 and 60 years old with active COVID-19. The CDR3 protein is CASSVGPSGISGDTQYF. CDR3 DNA sequence: TGTGCCAGCAGCGTAGGCCCTAGCGGAATATCGGGAGATACGCAGTATTTT.